The clone carrying this T cell receptor beta chain has at least ten counts. As yet, its antigen is unknown. The data stem from a study of T cells after yellow fever vaccination. Study-level background: SMART-Seq v4 Ultra Low Input prepared libraries from low-cell fractions.

Trimming shortened V by 3 bases and J by 5 bases, and 14 bases separated the two germline ends. The CDR3 covers 14 residues. Per the germline V gene, CDR1 is SGHRS and CDR2 is YFSETQ. Researchers made TCR cDNA using 5'RACE template switching, and this step added a universal primer site and UMIs. TCRdb ran MiXCR on the 5' RACE reads and lists one entry per CDR3 protein. Of approximately 180,000 distinct CDR3 sequences listed, 6.2% are singletons. Study-level findings and limits: Boosting was followed by the reappearance of most primary-vaccination clones (approximately 95% CD4, about 90% CD8). The presence of abundant clonotypes contaminating from the bulk population was possible in FACS-sorted repertoires.

Source: CD4+ T cells sorted from PBMCs, taken on the day of the first yellow fever vaccination. The J gene is TRBJ2-5, the V gene TRBV5-1; D call uncertain. This receptor was identified in a man between 18 and 35 years old who received the YFV17D yellow fever vaccine. The CDR3 DNA follows: TGCGCCAGCAGCTCTTTCGACCGAACGGAGACCCAGTACTTC. It specifies CASSSFDRTETQYF.